A selection of T cell receptor beta chains follows, all from one sample in a study of T cells in Graves' hyperthyroidism and ophthalmopathy. TCRdb re-analysed the multiplex PCR reads in MiXCR, keeping a single row per CDR3 protein. Of 250,000 to 300,000 distinct CDR3 sequences in the sample, more than 10% were seen once. Input material: blood. The receptors stem from a woman in her 30s with Graves' hyperthyroidism that later progressed to Graves' ophthalmopathy. Both conserved end residues are part of each CDR3. Each record gives: V gene, clone size, J gene, D gene, CDR3 protein, CDR3 DNA. The D gene is left open where the match is weak. Where a row states a size, it is once, few, many or the class of an expanded clone; other rows omit it.

v_call: TRBV9; clone_size: .; j_call: TRBJ2-7; d_call: .; cdr3_aa: CASSLGGGSGNEQYF; cdr3_nt: TGTGCCAGCAGCCTTGGGGGCGGGAGTGGTAACGAGCAGTACTTC
v_call: TRBV6-2/TRBV6-3; clone_size: many; j_call: TRBJ2-4; d_call: .; cdr3_aa: CASSHTPLAEGGLMDIQYF; cdr3_nt: TGTGCCAGCAGCCATACCCCCCTAGCGGAGGGGGGACTGATGGACATTCAGTACTTC
v_call: TRBV20-1; clone_size: .; j_call: TRBJ2-1; d_call: TRBD2; cdr3_aa: CSVQTSDSYNEQFF; cdr3_nt: TGCAGTGTCCAGACTAGCGACTCCTACAATGAGCAGTTCTTC
v_call: TRBV9; clone_size: few; j_call: TRBJ2-3; d_call: TRBD1; cdr3_aa: CASSVKAGGSIDTQYF; cdr3_nt: TGTGCCAGCAGCGTAAAGGCAGGGGGATCGATAGATACGCAGTATTTT
v_call: TRBV27; clone_size: many; j_call: TRBJ2-5; d_call: .; cdr3_aa: CASSFIRGETQYF; cdr3_nt: TGTGCCAGCAGTTTTATTCGGGGCGAGACCCAGTACTTC
v_call: TRBV18; clone_size: many; j_call: TRBJ2-3; d_call: TRBD2; cdr3_aa: CASSPEAGMSPSDTQYF; cdr3_nt: TGTGCCAGCTCACCCGAAGCGGGGATGAGCCCGTCGGATACGCAGTATTTT
v_call: TRBV28; clone_size: .; j_call: TRBJ1-1; d_call: .; cdr3_aa: CASSLNGRDTEAFF; cdr3_nt: TGTGCCAGCAGTTTAAATGGCAGGGACACTGAAGCTTTCTTT
v_call: TRBV20-1; clone_size: many; j_call: TRBJ2-3; d_call: TRBD2; cdr3_aa: CSTSPVSGSGSDTQYF; cdr3_nt: TGCAGTACTAGTCCGGTGAGCGGGAGTGGAAGCGATACGCAGTATTTT
v_call: TRBV6-2/TRBV6-3; clone_size: few; j_call: TRBJ1-1; d_call: TRBD1; cdr3_aa: CASGQGLEAFF; cdr3_nt: TGTGCCAGCGGACAGGGTCTCGAAGCTTTCTTT
v_call: TRBV7-9; clone_size: .; j_call: TRBJ1-4; d_call: .; cdr3_aa: CASSPSLGEKLFF; cdr3_nt: TGTGCCAGCAGCCCCTCGCTTGGTGAAAAACTGTTTTTT
v_call: TRBV6-5; clone_size: many; j_call: TRBJ2-4; d_call: .; cdr3_aa: CASSYRPGAANIQYF; cdr3_nt: TGTGCCAGCAGTTACCGACCAGGGGCCGCGAACATTCAGTACTTC
v_call: TRBV27; clone_size: many; j_call: TRBJ1-1; d_call: .; cdr3_aa: CATSLFLNTEAFF; cdr3_nt: TGTGCCACGTCCCTCTTCCTGAACACTGAAGCTTTCTTT
v_call: TRBV19; clone_size: few; j_call: TRBJ2-3; d_call: .; cdr3_aa: CASRTAQHRDTQYF; cdr3_nt: TGTGCCAGCCGGACGGCCCAGCACAGAGATACGCAGTATTTT
v_call: TRBV12-3/TRBV12-4; clone_size: many; j_call: TRBJ1-5; d_call: .; cdr3_aa: CASRLIDQPQHF; cdr3_nt: TGTGCCAGCAGACTCATTGATCAGCCCCAGCATTTT
v_call: TRBV12-3/TRBV12-4; clone_size: many; j_call: TRBJ1-1; d_call: .; cdr3_aa: CASRGEGQGNMNTEAFF; cdr3_nt: TGTGCCAGCAGGGGTGAGGGGCAGGGGAACATGAACACTGAAGCTTTCTTT
v_call: TRBV13; clone_size: many; j_call: TRBJ2-7; d_call: .; cdr3_aa: CASSLGAGKSSYEQYF; cdr3_nt: TGTGCCAGCAGCTTAGGCGCGGGGAAGAGCTCCTACGAGCAGTACTTC
v_call: TRBV14; clone_size: many; j_call: TRBJ1-4; d_call: TRBD1; cdr3_aa: CASSYTGGDEKLFF; cdr3_nt: TGTGCCAGCAGTTACACAGGGGGCGATGAAAAACTGTTTTTT
v_call: TRBV27; clone_size: many; j_call: TRBJ2-3; d_call: .; cdr3_aa: CASRRAASTDTQYF; cdr3_nt: TGTGCCAGCAGGAGAGCTGCTAGCACAGATACGCAGTATTTT
v_call: TRBV2; clone_size: .; j_call: TRBJ2-1; d_call: TRBD1; cdr3_aa: CATIADRDRGLGVNYNEQFF; cdr3_nt: TGTGCCACCATAGCGGACCGGGACAGGGGGTTGGGGGTCAACTACAATGAGCAGTTCTTC
v_call: TRBV28; clone_size: many; j_call: TRBJ2-7; d_call: .; cdr3_aa: CASMAGSEQYF; cdr3_nt: TGTGCCAGCATGGCGGGATCCGAGCAGTACTTC
v_call: TRBV5-4; clone_size: few; j_call: TRBJ1-1; d_call: .; cdr3_aa: CASSKDSTNFNTEAFF; cdr3_nt: TGTGCCAGCTCAAAAGACAGCACCAATTTTAACACTGAAGCTTTCTTT
v_call: TRBV20-1; clone_size: .; j_call: TRBJ2-4; d_call: TRBD2; cdr3_aa: CSAESVVAGGGSKNIQYF; cdr3_nt: TGCAGTGCAGAATCCGTGGTAGCGGGAGGTGGGTCCAAAAACATTCAGTACTTC
v_call: TRBV7-9; clone_size: many; j_call: TRBJ2-7; d_call: TRBD1; cdr3_aa: CASSLAGTGADEQYF; cdr3_nt: TGTGCCAGCAGCTTAGCAGGGACAGGGGCCGACGAGCAGTACTTC
v_call: TRBV2; clone_size: many; j_call: TRBJ2-7; d_call: TRBD1; cdr3_aa: CASSNAGQGYEQYF; cdr3_nt: TGTGCCAGCAGTAATGCGGGACAGGGATACGAGCAGTACTTC
v_call: TRBV7-2; clone_size: many; j_call: TRBJ2-4; d_call: TRBD1; cdr3_aa: CASSSTTGVNIQYF; cdr3_nt: TGTGCCAGCAGTTCTACGACAGGGGTGAACATTCAGTACTTC
v_call: TRBV15; clone_size: .; j_call: TRBJ1-2; d_call: .; cdr3_aa: CAAAETSEYYGYTF; cdr3_nt: TGTGCCGCCGCGGAGACAAGTGAATACTATGGCTACACCTTC
v_call: TRBV28; clone_size: many; j_call: TRBJ1-4; d_call: .; cdr3_aa: CASSLQGREKLFF; cdr3_nt: TGTGCCAGCAGTTTACAGGGGAGAGAAAAACTGTTTTTT
v_call: TRBV11-2; clone_size: many; j_call: TRBJ2-4; d_call: TRBD2; cdr3_aa: CASSYGLAGVAKNIQYF; cdr3_nt: TGTGCCAGCAGCTACGGACTAGCGGGGGTAGCCAAAAACATTCAGTACTTC
v_call: TRBV20-1; clone_size: many; j_call: TRBJ1-1; d_call: .; cdr3_aa: CSARELLGQLNTEAFF; cdr3_nt: TGCAGTGCTAGAGAACTTCTAGGGCAGTTGAACACTGAAGCTTTCTTT
v_call: TRBV5-1; clone_size: many; j_call: TRBJ2-1; d_call: .; cdr3_aa: CASSLEVGANNEQFF; cdr3_nt: TGCGCCAGCAGCTTGGAAGTGGGGGCGAACAATGAGCAGTTCTTC
v_call: TRBV7-2; clone_size: many; j_call: TRBJ2-5; d_call: .; cdr3_aa: CASSLLGAGETQYF; cdr3_nt: TGTGCCAGCAGCTTATTAGGGGCGGGGGAGACCCAGTACTTC